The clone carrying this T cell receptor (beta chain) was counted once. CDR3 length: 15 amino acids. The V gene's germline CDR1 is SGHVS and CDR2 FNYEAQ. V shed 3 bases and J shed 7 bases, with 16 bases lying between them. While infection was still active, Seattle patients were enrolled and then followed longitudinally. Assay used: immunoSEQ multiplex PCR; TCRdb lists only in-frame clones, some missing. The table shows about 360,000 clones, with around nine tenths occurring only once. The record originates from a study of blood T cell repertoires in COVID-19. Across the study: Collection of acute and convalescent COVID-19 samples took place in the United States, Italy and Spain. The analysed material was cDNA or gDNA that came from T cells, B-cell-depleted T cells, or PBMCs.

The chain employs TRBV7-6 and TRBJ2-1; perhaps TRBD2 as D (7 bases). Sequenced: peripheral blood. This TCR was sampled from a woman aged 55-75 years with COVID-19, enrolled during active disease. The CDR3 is CASSFGLEGGNEQFF. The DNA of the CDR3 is TGTGCCAGCAGCTTTGGACTAGAAGGGGGGAATGAGCAGTTCTTC.